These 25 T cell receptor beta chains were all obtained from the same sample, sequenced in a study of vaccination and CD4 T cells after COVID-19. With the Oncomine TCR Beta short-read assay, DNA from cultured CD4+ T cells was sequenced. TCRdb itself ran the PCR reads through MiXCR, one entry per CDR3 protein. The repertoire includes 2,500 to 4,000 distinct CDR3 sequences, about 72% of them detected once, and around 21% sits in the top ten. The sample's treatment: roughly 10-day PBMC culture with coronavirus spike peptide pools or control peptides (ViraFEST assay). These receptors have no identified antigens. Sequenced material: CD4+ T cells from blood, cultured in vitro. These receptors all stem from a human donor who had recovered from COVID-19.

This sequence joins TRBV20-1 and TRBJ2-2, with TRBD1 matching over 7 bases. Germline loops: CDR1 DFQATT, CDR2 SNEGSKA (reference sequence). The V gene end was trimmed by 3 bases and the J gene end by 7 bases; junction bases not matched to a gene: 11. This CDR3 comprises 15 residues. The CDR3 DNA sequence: TGCAGTGCTAGTGAGGGACAGCGATCACACGGGGAGCTGTTTTTT. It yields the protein CSASEGQRSHGELFF.

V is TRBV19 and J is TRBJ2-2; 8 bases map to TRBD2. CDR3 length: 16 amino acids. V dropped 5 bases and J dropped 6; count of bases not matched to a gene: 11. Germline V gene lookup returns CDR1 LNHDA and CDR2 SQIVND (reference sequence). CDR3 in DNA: TGTGCCAGTAGTGCGCGACCGGGACTAGGGGCCGGGGAGCTGTTTTTT. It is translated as CASSARPGLGAGELFF.

In DNA form, the CDR3 reads TGTGCCAGCAGCTTCCGACAGGTCGCTTTCTTT. Residues: CASSFRQVAFF. The V and J genes are TRBV11-2 and TRBJ1-1; D may be TRBD1 (6 bases). Trimming took off 3 bases at V and 11 bases at J, with 10 bases between the two ends. CDR1 is SGHAT, CDR2 FQNNGV, per germline. The CDR3 loop spans 11 amino acids. Combining the CDR3 with reference TRBV11-2 and TRBJ1-1 gives the whole variable domain EAGVAQSPRYKIIEKRQSVAFWCNPISGHATLYWYQQILGQGPKLLIQFQNNGVVDDSQLPKDRFSAERLKGVDSTLKIQPAKLEDSAVYLCASSFRQVAFFGQGTRLTVV.

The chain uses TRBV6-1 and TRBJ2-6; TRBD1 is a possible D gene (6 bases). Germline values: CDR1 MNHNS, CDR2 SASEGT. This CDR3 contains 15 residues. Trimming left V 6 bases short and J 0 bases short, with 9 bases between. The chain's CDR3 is CASRKQGSGANVLTF. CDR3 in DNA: TGTGCCAGCAGAAAACAGGGCTCTGGGGCCAACGTCCTGACTTTC.

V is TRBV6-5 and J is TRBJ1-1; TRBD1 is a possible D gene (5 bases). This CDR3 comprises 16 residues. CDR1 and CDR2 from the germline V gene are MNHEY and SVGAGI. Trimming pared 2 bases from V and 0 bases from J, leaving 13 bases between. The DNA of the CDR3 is TGTGCCAGCAGTTACCTAAGGACAACAATGAACACTGAAGCTTTCTTT. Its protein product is CASSYLRTTMNTEAFF.

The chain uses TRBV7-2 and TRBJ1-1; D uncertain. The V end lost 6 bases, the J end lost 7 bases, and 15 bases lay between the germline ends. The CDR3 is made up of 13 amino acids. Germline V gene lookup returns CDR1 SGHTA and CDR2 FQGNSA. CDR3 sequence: CASRLQPGVEAFF. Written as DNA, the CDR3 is TGTGCCAGCAGATTACAACCGGGCGTTGAAGCTTTCTTT.

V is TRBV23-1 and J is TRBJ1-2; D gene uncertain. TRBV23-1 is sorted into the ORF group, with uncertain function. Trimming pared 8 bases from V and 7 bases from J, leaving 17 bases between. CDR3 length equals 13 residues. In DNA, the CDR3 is TGCGCCAGCCACCCTCTAGACATGGTTGGCTACACCTTC. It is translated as CASHPLDMVGYTF.

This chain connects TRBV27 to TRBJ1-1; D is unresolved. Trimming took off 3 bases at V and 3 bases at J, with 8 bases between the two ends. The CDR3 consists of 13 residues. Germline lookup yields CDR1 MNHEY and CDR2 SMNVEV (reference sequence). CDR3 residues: CASSLKVDTEAFF. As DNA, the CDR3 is TGTGCCAGCAGTTTGAAGGTGGACACTGAAGCTTTCTTT.

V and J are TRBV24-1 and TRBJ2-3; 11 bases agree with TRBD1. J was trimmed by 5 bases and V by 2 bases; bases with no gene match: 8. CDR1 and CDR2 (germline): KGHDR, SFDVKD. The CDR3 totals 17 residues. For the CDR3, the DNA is TGTGCCACCAGTGATTCCCGGTGGGACAGGGGGGGAGATACGCAGTATTTT. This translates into CATSDSRWDRGGDTQYF.

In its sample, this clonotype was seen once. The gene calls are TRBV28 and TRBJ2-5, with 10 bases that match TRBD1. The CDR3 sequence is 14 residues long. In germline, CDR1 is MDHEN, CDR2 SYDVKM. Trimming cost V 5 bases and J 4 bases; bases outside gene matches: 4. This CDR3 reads CASSGGTGAETQYF. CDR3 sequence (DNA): TGTGCCAGCAGTGGGGGGACAGGGGCAGAGACCCAGTACTTC.

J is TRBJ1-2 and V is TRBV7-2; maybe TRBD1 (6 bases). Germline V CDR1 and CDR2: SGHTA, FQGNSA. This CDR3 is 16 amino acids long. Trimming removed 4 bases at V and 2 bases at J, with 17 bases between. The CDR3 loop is CASSSLPDSANYGYTF. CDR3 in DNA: TGTGCCAGCAGCTCCTTGCCGGACAGCGCAAACTATGGCTACACCTTC.

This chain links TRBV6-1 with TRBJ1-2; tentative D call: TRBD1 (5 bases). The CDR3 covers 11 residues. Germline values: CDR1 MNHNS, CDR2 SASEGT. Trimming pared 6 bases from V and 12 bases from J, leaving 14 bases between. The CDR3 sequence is CASSPGRGHTF. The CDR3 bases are TGTGCCAGCAGCCCCGGGAGGGGCCACACCTTC.

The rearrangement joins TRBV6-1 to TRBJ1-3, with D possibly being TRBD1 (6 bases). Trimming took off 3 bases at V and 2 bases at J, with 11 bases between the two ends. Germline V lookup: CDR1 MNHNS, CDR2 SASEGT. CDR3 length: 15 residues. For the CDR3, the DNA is TGTGCCAGCAGTGAGCAGGGGCGCCCTGGAAACACCATATATTTT. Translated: CASSEQGRPGNTIYF.

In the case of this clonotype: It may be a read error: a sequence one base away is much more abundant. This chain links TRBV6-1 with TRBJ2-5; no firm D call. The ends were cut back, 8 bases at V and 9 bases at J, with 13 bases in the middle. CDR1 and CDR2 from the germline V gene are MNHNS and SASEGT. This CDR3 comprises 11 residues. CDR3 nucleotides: TGTGCCAGCCGTCTGACTGATCCCCAGTACTTC. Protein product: CASRLTDPQYF.

CDR3 in amino acids: CASSAIRGYGYTF. The CDR3 DNA is TGTGCCAGCAGCGCAATCAGGGGCTATGGCTACACCTTC. The chain is built from TRBV7-2 and TRBJ1-2; D is perhaps TRBD1 (6 bases). V was cut by 5 bases and J by 4 bases, with 11 bases left in between. The germline CDR1 and CDR2 sequences are SGHTA and FQGNSA. This CDR3 contains 13 residues.

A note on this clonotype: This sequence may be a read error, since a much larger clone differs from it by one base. The CDR3 region is CASVSRTSIDTQYF. CDR3 nucleotide sequence: TGCGCCAGCGTTAGCAGGACTAGCATAGATACGCAGTATTTT. The chain links TRBV4-1 to TRBJ2-3; TRBD2 aligns across 8 bases. From germline, CDR1 is MGHRA and CDR2 YSYEKL. CDR3 length: 14 residues.

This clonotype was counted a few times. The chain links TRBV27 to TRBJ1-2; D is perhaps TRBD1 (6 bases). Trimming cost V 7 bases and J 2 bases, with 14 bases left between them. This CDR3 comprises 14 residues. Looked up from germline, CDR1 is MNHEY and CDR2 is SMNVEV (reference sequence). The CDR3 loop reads CASKLGQPNYGYTF. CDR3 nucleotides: TGTGCCAGCAAGTTAGGACAGCCCAACTATGGCTACACCTTC.

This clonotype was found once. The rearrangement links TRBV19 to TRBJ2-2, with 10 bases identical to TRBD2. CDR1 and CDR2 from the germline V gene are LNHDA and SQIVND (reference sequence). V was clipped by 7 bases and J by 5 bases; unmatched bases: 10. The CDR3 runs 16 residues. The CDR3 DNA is TGTGCCAGTATACCAGCGGGGGGGCTCGGAACCGGGGAGCTGTTTTTT. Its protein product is CASIPAGGLGTGELFF.

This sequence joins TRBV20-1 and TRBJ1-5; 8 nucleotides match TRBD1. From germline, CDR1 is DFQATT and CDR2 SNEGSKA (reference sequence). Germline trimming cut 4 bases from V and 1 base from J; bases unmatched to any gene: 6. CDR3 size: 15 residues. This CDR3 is CSATTGDGSNQPQHF. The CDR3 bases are TGCAGTGCTACGACAGGGGATGGGAGCAATCAGCCCCAGCATTTT.

The CDR3 coding sequence is TGTGCCAGCAGCGTAGATACGAGGCTAGAGTATGGCTACACCTTC. It yields the protein CASSVDTRLEYGYTF. The chain links TRBV9 to TRBJ1-2, with D unclear. V was shortened by 0 bases and J by 5 bases, with 14 bases between the two germline ends. This CDR3 is 15 amino acids long. The V gene's germline CDR1 is SGDLS and CDR2 YYNGEE.

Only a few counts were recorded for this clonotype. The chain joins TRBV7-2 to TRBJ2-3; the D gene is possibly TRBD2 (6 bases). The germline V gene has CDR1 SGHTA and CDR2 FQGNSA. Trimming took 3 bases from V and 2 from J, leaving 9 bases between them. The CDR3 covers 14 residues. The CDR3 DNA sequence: TGTGCCAGCAGCTTTCGGGACTCCACAGATACGCAGTATTTT. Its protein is CASSFRDSTDTQYF. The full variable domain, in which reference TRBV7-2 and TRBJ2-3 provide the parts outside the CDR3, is GAGVSQSPSNKVTEKGKDVELRCDPISGHTALYWYRQSLGQGLEFLIYFQGNSAPDKSGLPSDRFSAERTGGSVSTLTIQRTQQEDSAVYLCASSFRDSTDTQYFGPGTRLTVL.

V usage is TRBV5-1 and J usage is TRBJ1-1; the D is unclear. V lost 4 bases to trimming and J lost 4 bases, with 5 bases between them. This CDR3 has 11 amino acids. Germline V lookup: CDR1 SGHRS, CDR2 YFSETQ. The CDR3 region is CASSQGTEAFF. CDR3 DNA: TGCGCCAGCAGCCAAGGCACTGAAGCTTTCTTT.

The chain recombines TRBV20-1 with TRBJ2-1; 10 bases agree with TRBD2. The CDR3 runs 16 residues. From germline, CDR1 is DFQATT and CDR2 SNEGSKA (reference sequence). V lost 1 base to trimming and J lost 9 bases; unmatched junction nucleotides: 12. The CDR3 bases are TGCAGTGCTAGAGTGGCAGCGGGGGGGACTTACGGTGAGCAGTTCTTC. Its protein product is CSARVAAGGTYGEQFF.

This chain's CDR3 is CASSQRHTQYF. The CDR3 DNA reads TGTGCCAGCAGTCAACGACATACGCAGTATTTT. This chain connects TRBV6-2 or TRBV6-3 to TRBJ2-3; D is undetermined. The V end was cut by 5 bases, the J end by 7 bases, with 7 bases between. Germline V gene sequence: CDR1 MNHEY, CDR2 SVGEGT. This CDR3 comprises 11 residues.

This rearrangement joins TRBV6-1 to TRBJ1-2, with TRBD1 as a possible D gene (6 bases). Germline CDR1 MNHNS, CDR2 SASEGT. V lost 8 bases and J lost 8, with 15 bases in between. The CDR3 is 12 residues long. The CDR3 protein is CASSTIRGGYTF. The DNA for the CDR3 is TGTGCCAGCTCAACAATAAGGGGGGGCTACACCTTC.